The rows below give T cell receptor beta chains drawn from one sample of a study of blood T cells in healthy people across ages. MiXCR, applied by TCRdb to the 5' RACE reads, yields one record per CDR3 protein. The sample shows about 830,000 distinct CDR3 sequences, 62% of them seen only once. The sequencing input was blood. These receptors were obtained from a man younger than 45 in good health. CDR3s include the opening cysteine and the closing phenylalanine or tryptophan. A D gene is named only where the DNA matches it firmly. A clone size is listed for some rows: how often the clone was seen (once, few, many), or a class if it is expanded.

v_gene: TRBV16; abundance: NA; d_gene: TRBD1; j_gene: TRBJ1-5; CDR3nt: TGTGCCAGCAGCTCCCGGGACAGGGATCAGCCCCAGCATTTT; CDR3aa: CASSSRDRDQPQHF
v_gene: TRBV20-1; abundance: NA; d_gene: TRBD1; j_gene: TRBJ2-1; CDR3nt: TGCAGTGCTAGAGATCGCTTGGTCACAGGGGCCGCCAGGCGTGAGCAGTTCTTC; CDR3aa: CSARDRLVTGAARREQFF
v_gene: TRBV6-2/TRBV6-3; abundance: once; d_gene: TRBD2; j_gene: TRBJ2-7; CDR3nt: TGTGCCAGCTCCCGGGAAGCGGGGGGGCGCTACGAGCAGTACTTC; CDR3aa: CASSREAGGRYEQYF
v_gene: TRBV20-1; abundance: NA; d_gene: NA; j_gene: TRBJ2-3; CDR3nt: TGCAGTGCTGCATCACCGGACCCCGACAGGACGCAGTATTTT; CDR3aa: CSAASPDPDRTQYF
v_gene: TRBV11-3; abundance: once; d_gene: TRBD1; j_gene: TRBJ2-5; CDR3nt: TGTGCCAGCAGCTTTACAGGGGGCACGGCAGAGACCCAGTACTTC; CDR3aa: CASSFTGGTAETQYF
v_gene: TRBV30; abundance: few; d_gene: TRBD1; j_gene: TRBJ2-7; CDR3nt: TGTGCCTGGAGTTCGAGGGACAGGGGTCACGAGCAGTACTTC; CDR3aa: CAWSSRDRGHEQYF
v_gene: TRBV15; abundance: many; d_gene: NA; j_gene: TRBJ1-4; CDR3nt: TGTGCCACCAGCAGAGATGGACGGGTTAATGAAAAACTGTTTTTT; CDR3aa: CATSRDGRVNEKLFF
v_gene: TRBV5-1; abundance: NA; d_gene: TRBD2; j_gene: TRBJ2-3; CDR3nt: TGCGCCAGCAGCTTGGGAGTGCGGGGGGATTCAGATACGCAGTATTTT; CDR3aa: CASSLGVRGDSDTQYF
v_gene: TRBV7-3; abundance: NA; d_gene: NA; j_gene: TRBJ2-5; CDR3nt: TGTGCCAGCAGCCCAGGGGCCCATCAAGAGACCCAGTACTTC; CDR3aa: CASSPGAHQETQYF
v_gene: TRBV20-1; abundance: NA; d_gene: NA; j_gene: TRBJ1-4; CDR3nt: TGCAGTGCTACCGGGGGCCTTGGTGCAACTAATGAAAAACTGTTTTTT; CDR3aa: CSATGGLGATNEKLFF
v_gene: TRBV29-1; abundance: NA; d_gene: NA; j_gene: TRBJ2-7; CDR3nt: TGCAGCATTCAAGCGGGTGCCCACGAGCAGTACTTC; CDR3aa: CSIQAGAHEQYF
v_gene: TRBV21-1; abundance: once; d_gene: NA; j_gene: TRBJ2-5; CDR3nt: TGTGCCAGCAGCAAAGCGCTAGCGGGCACAGAGACCCAGTACTTC; CDR3aa: CASSKALAGTETQYF
v_gene: TRBV7-3; abundance: NA; d_gene: NA; j_gene: TRBJ2-7; CDR3nt: TGTGCCAGCAGCTCTCGGGCAGGCTCCTACGAGCAGTACTTC; CDR3aa: CASSSRAGSYEQYF
v_gene: TRBV29-1; abundance: NA; d_gene: NA; j_gene: TRBJ2-6; CDR3nt: TGCAGCGCCACAGTCTCTGGGGCCAACGTCCTGACTTTC; CDR3aa: CSATVSGANVLTF
v_gene: TRBV20-1; abundance: NA; d_gene: TRBD2; j_gene: TRBJ2-1; CDR3nt: TGCAGTGCTAGGATTAGCGGGGGGTTGTTCTTC; CDR3aa: CSARISGGLFF
v_gene: TRBV29-1; abundance: NA; d_gene: NA; j_gene: TRBJ1-5; CDR3nt: TGCAGCGTGAGCCAGGCAGGGTCTGGGCAGCCCCAGCATTTT; CDR3aa: CSVSQAGSGQPQHF
v_gene: TRBV28; abundance: NA; d_gene: TRBD2; j_gene: TRBJ2-2; CDR3nt: TGTGTCAGCAGTTTACTAACTAGCGGGGGAACCGGGGAGCTGTTTTTT; CDR3aa: CVSSLLTSGGTGELFF
v_gene: TRBV20-1; abundance: NA; d_gene: TRBD2; j_gene: TRBJ2-7; CDR3nt: TGCAGTGCTGGACGACTAGCGGGGGCCTACGAGCAGTACTTC; CDR3aa: CSAGRLAGAYEQYF
v_gene: TRBV20-1; abundance: NA; d_gene: NA; j_gene: TRBJ1-1; CDR3nt: TGCAGTGCTAGGCAAGCAAACACTGAAGCTTTCTTT; CDR3aa: CSARQANTEAFF
v_gene: TRBV4-3; abundance: NA; d_gene: TRBD2; j_gene: TRBJ2-3; CDR3nt: TGCGCCAGCAGCCAAGTTCCGGGGCGGGGGGGCGGATCAGATACGCAGTATTTT; CDR3aa: CASSQVPGRGGGSDTQYF
v_gene: TRBV5-5; abundance: NA; d_gene: TRBD1; j_gene: TRBJ2-7; CDR3nt: TGTGCCAGCAGCTTGGTACAGGGGTCCATCTACGAGCAGTACTTC; CDR3aa: CASSLVQGSIYEQYF
v_gene: TRBV7-9; abundance: NA; d_gene: NA; j_gene: TRBJ2-1; CDR3nt: TGTGCCAGCAGCTTAGTATTCGGCCAGAACTCCTACAATGAGCAGTTCTTC; CDR3aa: CASSLVFGQNSYNEQFF
v_gene: TRBV27; abundance: NA; d_gene: NA; j_gene: TRBJ2-7; CDR3nt: TGTGCCAGCAGTTCCCCAGCTAATCACTCCTACGAGCAGTACTTC; CDR3aa: CASSSPANHSYEQYF
v_gene: TRBV27; abundance: once; d_gene: NA; j_gene: TRBJ1-1; CDR3nt: TGTGCCAGCAGTTTAATTGATAGGACTGAAGCTTTCTTT; CDR3aa: CASSLIDRTEAFF
v_gene: TRBV7-2; abundance: NA; d_gene: NA; j_gene: TRBJ2-3; CDR3nt: TGTGCCAGCAGCCCACCTGGCCCCCTGAATACGCAGTATTTT; CDR3aa: CASSPPGPLNTQYF
v_gene: TRBV13; abundance: NA; d_gene: NA; j_gene: TRBJ2-1; CDR3nt: TGTGCCAGCAGCCCAGGGGAGGGGGACAATGAGCAGTTCTTC; CDR3aa: CASSPGEGDNEQFF
v_gene: TRBV7-2; abundance: few; d_gene: NA; j_gene: TRBJ2-7; CDR3nt: TGTGCCAGCAGCTTAGGGTCCGCGGTCTCTGAGCAGTACTTC; CDR3aa: CASSLGSAVSEQYF
v_gene: TRBV30; abundance: NA; d_gene: TRBD2; j_gene: TRBJ2-7; CDR3nt: TGTGCCTGGAGTTATTTAGCGGGGGGTAACAATGAGCAGTACTTC; CDR3aa: CAWSYLAGGNNEQYF
v_gene: TRBV5-1; abundance: NA; d_gene: NA; j_gene: TRBJ2-3; CDR3nt: TGCGCCAGCAGGCTGGCGCGGACTAGCACAGATACGCAGTATTTT; CDR3aa: CASRLARTSTDTQYF
v_gene: TRBV10-3; abundance: NA; d_gene: NA; j_gene: TRBJ2-6; CDR3nt: TGTGCCATCAGCGAATACTCTGGGGCCAACGTCCTGACTTTC; CDR3aa: CAISEYSGANVLTF
v_gene: TRBV10-3; abundance: once; d_gene: NA; j_gene: TRBJ2-6; CDR3nt: TGTGCCCCCAGTCGCTCTGGGGCCAACGTCCTGACTTTC; CDR3aa: CAPSRSGANVLTF
v_gene: TRBV7-3; abundance: few; d_gene: NA; j_gene: TRBJ2-1; CDR3nt: TGTGCCAGCAGCCTAGGTGGGGTTAATAATGAGCAGTTCTTC; CDR3aa: CASSLGGVNNEQFF
v_gene: TRBV6-2/TRBV6-3; abundance: NA; d_gene: NA; j_gene: TRBJ2-1; CDR3nt: TGTGCCAGCATTAAGGACAGACACTACAATGAGCAGTTCTTC; CDR3aa: CASIKDRHYNEQFF
v_gene: TRBV9; abundance: NA; d_gene: NA; j_gene: TRBJ2-7; CDR3nt: TGTGCCAGCAGCGTAACCCCACAGCCATTGAGGGACGAGCAGTACTTC; CDR3aa: CASSVTPQPLRDEQYF
v_gene: TRBV7-2; abundance: NA; d_gene: NA; j_gene: TRBJ2-5; CDR3nt: TGTGCCAGCAGCTCGACTGAGTACGAGCTGTACTTC; CDR3aa: CASSSTEYELYF